The entry below gives a single TCR beta chain sequence along with its context. Its antigen specificity is not known. Per-base quality was not reported, and no clone a single base away is much larger than it. This sample is drawn from a study of blood T cell repertoires in COVID-19 (TCRdb year 2020). Notes on the research overall: Collaborator samples came from the United States, Italy and Spain and covered acute and convalescent phases of COVID-19. A freely available public database, intended as a resource for researchers studying the immune response to SARS-CoV-2, is where the repertoires were released. The dataset comprised deeply sampled blood TCRbeta repertoires from subjects exposed to, actively infected with, or recovered from COVID-19. The sample metadata nearly always contained a de-identified subject ID, COVID-19 status, age in years and sex. Samples came from the ongoing ImmuneRACE study (first 160 participants) plus 1,254 subjects from 6 global collaborators. The prospective study material was composed of cDNA or gDNA derived from T cells, B-cell-depleted T cells, or PBMCs. Where available, HLA class I and class II types were obtained from metadata supplied by the sample provider rather than from assay-based typing.

Collaborating institutions collected whole blood in K2EDTA tubes following their own protocols. Collaborator samples were shipped for TCRbeta analysis as frozen whole blood, isolated PBMCs, or DNA extracted from either sample type. Results the study describes overall, beyond this receptor: The amount of clinical and demographic metadata varied by source and participant and was provided uncurated.

TCRbeta CDR3 regions were amplified from genomic DNA by means of the immunoSEQ Assay, a bias-controlled multiplex PCR. The original pipeline was this. Nucleated cell counts per sample were estimated from amplification of reference gene primers within the assay. To quantify the absolute abundance of each unique TCRbeta CDR3 rearrangement, sequence reads were collapsed and filtered. For each sample, productive Simpson clonality was calculated by taking the square root of Simpson's diversity index across productive rearrangements. TCRdb obtained this table from immuneACCESS and retained in-frame rearrangements with V and J assigned. These tables miss some clones; where compared with another copy, unresolved V genes account for less than half of the shortfall, and the remainder is unexplained. Clone size and V and J calls were adopted from that table, with D and trimming inferred from the DNA. The sample data list some 110,000 clones, and around 90% of these were observed just once. Less than 9.5% of the sample goes to the ten largest clones.

Measured from the cysteine to the phenylalanine, the CDR3 is 16 residues long. The DNA shown is the 48-base CDR3, in frame from base 1. Via the germline V gene (reference sequence), CDR1 is LNHDA and CDR2 SQIVND. Clipping removes 6 bases from V and 0 bases from J, with 10 as the unmatched junction base count. Sequencing input: peripheral blood. This TCR was recovered from a human donor in a cohort sampled during active COVID-19. The chain couples TRBV19 to TRBJ2-7, with 8 middle bases fitting TRBD1. The DNA sequence is as follows: TGTGCCAGTAGCTCCCCGGGACAGGCAAGCTCCTACGAGCAGTACTTC. It codes for CASSSPGQASSYEQYF.